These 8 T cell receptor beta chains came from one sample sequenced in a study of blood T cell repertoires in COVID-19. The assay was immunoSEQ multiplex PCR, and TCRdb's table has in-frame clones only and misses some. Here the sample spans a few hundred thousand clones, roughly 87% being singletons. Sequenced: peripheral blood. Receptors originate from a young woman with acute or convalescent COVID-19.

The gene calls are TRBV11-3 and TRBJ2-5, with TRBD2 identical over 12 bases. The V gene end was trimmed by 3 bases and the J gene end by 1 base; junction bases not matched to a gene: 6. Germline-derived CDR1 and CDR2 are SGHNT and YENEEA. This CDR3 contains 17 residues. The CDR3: CASSFVTSGRPQETQYF. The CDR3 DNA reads TGTGCCAGCAGCTTTGTCACTAGCGGGAGGCCCCAAGAGACCCAGTACTTC.

The DNA for the CDR3 is TGCGCCAGCAGGCCCGGGACTAGCGGATACAATGAGCAGTTCTTC. This codes for CASRPGTSGYNEQFF. The V and J genes are TRBV5-1 and TRBJ2-1; 11 bases map to TRBD2. CDR3 size: 15 residues. The trim removed 5 bases at V and 4 bases at J, leaving 5 bases unmatched. Germline V lookup: CDR1 SGHRS, CDR2 YFSETQ.

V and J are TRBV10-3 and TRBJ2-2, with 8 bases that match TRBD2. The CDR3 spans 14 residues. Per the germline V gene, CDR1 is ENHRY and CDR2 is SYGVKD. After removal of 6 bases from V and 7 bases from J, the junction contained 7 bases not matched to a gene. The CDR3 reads CAISGSGTGGELFF. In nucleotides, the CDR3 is TGTGCCATCAGCGGTAGCGGGACTGGCGGGGAGCTGTTTTTT.

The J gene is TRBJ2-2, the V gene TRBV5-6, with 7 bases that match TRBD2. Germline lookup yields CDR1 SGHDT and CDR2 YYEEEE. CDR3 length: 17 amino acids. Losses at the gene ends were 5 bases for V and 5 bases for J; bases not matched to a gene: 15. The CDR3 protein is CASSYPGLAGRTGELFF. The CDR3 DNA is TGTGCCAGCAGTTATCCGGGGTTAGCGGGCCGAACCGGGGAGCTGTTTTTT.

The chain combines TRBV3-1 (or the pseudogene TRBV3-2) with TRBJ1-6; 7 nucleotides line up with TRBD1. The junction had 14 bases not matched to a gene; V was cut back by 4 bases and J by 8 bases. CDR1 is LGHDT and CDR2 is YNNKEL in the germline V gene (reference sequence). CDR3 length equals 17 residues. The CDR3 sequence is CASSRNRGSSVYSPLHF. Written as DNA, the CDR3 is TGTGCCAGCAGCCGAAACAGGGGCTCGTCCGTCTATTCACCCCTCCACTTT.

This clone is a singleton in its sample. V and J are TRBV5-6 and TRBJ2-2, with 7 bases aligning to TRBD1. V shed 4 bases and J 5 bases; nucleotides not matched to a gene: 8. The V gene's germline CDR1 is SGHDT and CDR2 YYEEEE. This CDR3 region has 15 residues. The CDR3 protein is CASSQPTGWTGELFF. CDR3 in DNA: TGTGCCAGCAGCCAACCGACAGGGTGGACCGGGGAGCTGTTTTTT.

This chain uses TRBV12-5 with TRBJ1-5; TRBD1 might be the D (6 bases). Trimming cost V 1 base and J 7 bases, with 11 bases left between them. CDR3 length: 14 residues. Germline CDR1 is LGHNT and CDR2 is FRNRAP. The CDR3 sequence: CASGLDTGTQPQHF. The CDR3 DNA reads TGTGCTAGTGGTTTGGATACAGGGACGCAGCCCCAGCATTTT.

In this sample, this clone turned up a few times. The CDR3 nucleotides read TGTGCCAGCAGCTTAAATGCAGGGGGCGGAGAAAAACTGTTTTTT. This translates into CASSLNAGGGEKLFF. This chain uses TRBV7-2 with TRBJ1-4, with TRBD1 matching over 8 bases. The junction had 7 bases not matched to a gene; V was cut back by 2 bases and J by 8 bases. Germline V gene data show CDR1 as SGHTA and CDR2 as FQGNSA. The CDR3 contains 15 residues. The full variable domain, rest sourced from reference TRBV7-2 and TRBJ1-4, is GAGVSQSPSNKVTEKGKDVELRCDPISGHTALYWYRQSLGQGLEFLIYFQGNSAPDKSGLPSDRFSAERTGGSVSTLTIQRTQQEDSAVYLCASSLNAGGGEKLFFGSGTQLSVL.